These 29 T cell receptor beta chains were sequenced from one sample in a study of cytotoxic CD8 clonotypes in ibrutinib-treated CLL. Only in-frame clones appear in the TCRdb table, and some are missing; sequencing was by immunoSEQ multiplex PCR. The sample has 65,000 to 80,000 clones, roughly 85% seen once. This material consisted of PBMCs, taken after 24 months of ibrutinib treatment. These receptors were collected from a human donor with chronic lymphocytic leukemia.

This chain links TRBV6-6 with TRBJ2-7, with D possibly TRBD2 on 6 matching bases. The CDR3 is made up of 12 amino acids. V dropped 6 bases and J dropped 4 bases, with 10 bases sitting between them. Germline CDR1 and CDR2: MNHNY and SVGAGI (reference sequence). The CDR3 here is CASRETSYEQYF. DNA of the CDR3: TGTGCCAGCAGGGAGACTAGTTACGAGCAGTACTTC.

CDR3 loop: CASSQGGLTGRISSTDTQYF. CDR3 DNA: TGTGCCAGCAGCCAAGGGGGGTTGACCGGGAGGATCTCTAGCACAGATACGCAGTATTTT. This chain links TRBV4-2 with TRBJ2-3; 7 bases are a match to TRBD2. The CDR3 runs to 20 residues. Germline loops: CDR1 LGHNA, CDR2 YNFKEQ. The trim removed 1 base at V and 0 bases at J, leaving 16 bases unmatched.

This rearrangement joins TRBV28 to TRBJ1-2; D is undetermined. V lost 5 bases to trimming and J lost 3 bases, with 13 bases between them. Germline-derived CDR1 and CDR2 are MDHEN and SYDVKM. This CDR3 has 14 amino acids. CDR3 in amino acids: CASSPPGGYYGYTF. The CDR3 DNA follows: TGTGCCAGCAGTCCCCCCGGTGGTTACTATGGCTACACCTTC.

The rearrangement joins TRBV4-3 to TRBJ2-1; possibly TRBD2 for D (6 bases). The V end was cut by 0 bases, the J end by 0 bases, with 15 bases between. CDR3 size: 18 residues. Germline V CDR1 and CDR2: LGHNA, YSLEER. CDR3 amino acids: CASSQELWGGTSYNEQFF. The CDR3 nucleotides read TGCGCCAGCAGCCAAGAGCTCTGGGGCGGGACCTCCTACAATGAGCAGTTCTTC.

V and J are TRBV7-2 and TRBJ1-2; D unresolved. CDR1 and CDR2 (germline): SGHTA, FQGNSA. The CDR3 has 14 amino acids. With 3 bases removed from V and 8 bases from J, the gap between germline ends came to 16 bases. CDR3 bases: TGTGCCAGCAGCTTGGTCCTCCTTCGGGAGGGCTACACCTTC. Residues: CASSLVLLREGYTF.

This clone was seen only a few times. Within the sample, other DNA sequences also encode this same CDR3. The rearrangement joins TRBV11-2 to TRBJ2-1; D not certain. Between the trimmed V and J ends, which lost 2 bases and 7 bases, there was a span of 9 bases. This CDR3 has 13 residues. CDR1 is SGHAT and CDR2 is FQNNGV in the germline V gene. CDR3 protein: CASSLSLGNEQFF. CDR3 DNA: TGTGCCAGCAGCTTATCTCTTGGAAATGAGCAGTTCTTC. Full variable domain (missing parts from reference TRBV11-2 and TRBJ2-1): EAGVAQSPRYKIIEKRQSVAFWCNPISGHATLYWYQQILGQGPKLLIQFQNNGVVDDSQLPKDRFSAERLKGVDSTLKIQPAKLEDSAVYLCASSLSLGNEQFFGPGTRLTVL.

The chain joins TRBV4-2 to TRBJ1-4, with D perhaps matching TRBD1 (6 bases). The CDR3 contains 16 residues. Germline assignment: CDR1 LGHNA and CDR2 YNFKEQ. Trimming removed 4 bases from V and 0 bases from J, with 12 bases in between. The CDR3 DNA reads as TGTGCCAGCAGCCGACCGACAGGAGCAACTAATGAAAAACTGTTTTTT. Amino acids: CASSRPTGATNEKLFF.

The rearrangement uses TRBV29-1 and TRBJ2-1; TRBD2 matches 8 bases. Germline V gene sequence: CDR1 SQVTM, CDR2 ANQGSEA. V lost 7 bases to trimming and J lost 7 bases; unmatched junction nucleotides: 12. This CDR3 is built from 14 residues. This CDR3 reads CSAGTSGMGNEQFF. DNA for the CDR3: TGCAGCGCCGGAACTAGCGGAATGGGGAATGAGCAGTTCTTC.

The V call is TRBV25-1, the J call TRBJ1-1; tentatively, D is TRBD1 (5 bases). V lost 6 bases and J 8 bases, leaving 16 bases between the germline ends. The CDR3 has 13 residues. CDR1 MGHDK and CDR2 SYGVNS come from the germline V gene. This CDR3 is CASSLVRGSEAFF. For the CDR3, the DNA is TGTGCCAGCAGCTTAGTTCGGGGCAGCGAAGCTTTCTTT. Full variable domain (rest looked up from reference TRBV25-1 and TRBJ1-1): EADIYQTPRYLVIGTGKKITLECSQTMGHDKMYWYQQDPGMELHLIHYSYGVNSTEKGDLSSESTVSRIRTEHFPLTLESARPSHTSQYLCASSLVRGSEAFFGQGTRLTVV.

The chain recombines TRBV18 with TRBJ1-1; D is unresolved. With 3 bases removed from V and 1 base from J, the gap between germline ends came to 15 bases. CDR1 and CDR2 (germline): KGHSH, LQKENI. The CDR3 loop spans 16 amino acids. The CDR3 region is CASSPPRSSGNTEAFF. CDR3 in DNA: TGTGCCAGCTCACCGCCCCGGTCAAGCGGGAACACTGAAGCTTTCTTT.

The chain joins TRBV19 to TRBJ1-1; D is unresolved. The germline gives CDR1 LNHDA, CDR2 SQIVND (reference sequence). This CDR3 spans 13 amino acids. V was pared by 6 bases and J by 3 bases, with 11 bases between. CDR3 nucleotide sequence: TGTGCCAGTAGAACCCTCCCTCACACTGAAGCTTTCTTT. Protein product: CASRTLPHTEAFF. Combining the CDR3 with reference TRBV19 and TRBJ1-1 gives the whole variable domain DGGITQSPKYLFRKEGQNVTLSCEQNLNHDAMYWYRQDPGQGLRLIYYSQIVNDFQKGDIAEGYSVSREKKESFPLTVTSAQKNPTAFYLCASRTLPHTEAFFGQGTRLTVV.

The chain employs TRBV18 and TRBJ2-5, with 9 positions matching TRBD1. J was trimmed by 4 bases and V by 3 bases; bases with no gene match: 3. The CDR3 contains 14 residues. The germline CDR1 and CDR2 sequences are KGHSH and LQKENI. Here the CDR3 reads CASSPLDRGETQYF. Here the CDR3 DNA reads TGTGCCAGCTCACCTTTGGACAGGGGAGAGACCCAGTACTTC.

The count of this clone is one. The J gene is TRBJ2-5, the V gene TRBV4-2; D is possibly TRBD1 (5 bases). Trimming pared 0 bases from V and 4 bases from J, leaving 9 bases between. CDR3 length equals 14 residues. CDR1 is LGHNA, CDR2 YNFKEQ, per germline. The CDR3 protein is CASSQERQGETQYF. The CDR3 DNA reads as TGTGCCAGCAGCCAAGAGAGGCAGGGAGAGACCCAGTACTTC.

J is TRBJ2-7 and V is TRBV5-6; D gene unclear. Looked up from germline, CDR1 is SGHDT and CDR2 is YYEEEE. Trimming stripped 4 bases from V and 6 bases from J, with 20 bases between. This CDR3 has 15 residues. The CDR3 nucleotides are TGTGCCAGCAGCACCGGTGGCGGACCCCTCAGCGAGCAGTACTTC. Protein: CASSTGGGPLSEQYF.

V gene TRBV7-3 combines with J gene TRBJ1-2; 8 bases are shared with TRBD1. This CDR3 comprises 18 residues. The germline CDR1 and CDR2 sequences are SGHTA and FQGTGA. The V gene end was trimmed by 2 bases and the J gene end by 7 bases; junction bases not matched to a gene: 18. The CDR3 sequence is CASSLYPDPGQGLSGYTF. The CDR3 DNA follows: TGTGCCAGCAGCTTATATCCCGATCCAGGACAGGGCCTGAGTGGCTACACCTTC.

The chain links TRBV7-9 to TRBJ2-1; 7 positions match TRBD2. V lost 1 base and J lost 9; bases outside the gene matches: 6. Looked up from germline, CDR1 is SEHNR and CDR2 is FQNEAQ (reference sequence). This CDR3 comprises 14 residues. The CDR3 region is CASSLGGSGSEQFF. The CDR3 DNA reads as TGTGCCAGCAGCTTAGGCGGGAGTGGGAGTGAGCAGTTCTTC.

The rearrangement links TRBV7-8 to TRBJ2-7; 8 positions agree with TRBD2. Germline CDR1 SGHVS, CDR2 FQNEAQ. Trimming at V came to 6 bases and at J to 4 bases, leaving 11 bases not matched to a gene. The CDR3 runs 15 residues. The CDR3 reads CASSNGGGVRYEQYF. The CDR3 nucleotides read TGTGCCAGCAGTAACGGGGGGGGCGTCAGGTACGAGCAGTACTTC. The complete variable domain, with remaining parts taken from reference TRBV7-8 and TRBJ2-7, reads GAGVSQSPRYKVAKRGQDVALRCDPISGHVSLFWYQQALGQGPEFLTYFQNEAQLDKSGLPSDRFFAERPEGSVSTLKIQRTQQEDSAVYLCASSNGGGVRYEQYFGPGTRLTVT.

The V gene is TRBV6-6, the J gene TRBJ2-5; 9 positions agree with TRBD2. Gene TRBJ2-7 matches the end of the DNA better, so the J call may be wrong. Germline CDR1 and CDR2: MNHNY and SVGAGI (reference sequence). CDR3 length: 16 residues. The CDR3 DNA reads TGTGCCAGCAGTCGCGGGAGGAGCGGGAGGACCTACGAGCAGTACTTC. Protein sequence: CASSRGRSGRTYEQYF.

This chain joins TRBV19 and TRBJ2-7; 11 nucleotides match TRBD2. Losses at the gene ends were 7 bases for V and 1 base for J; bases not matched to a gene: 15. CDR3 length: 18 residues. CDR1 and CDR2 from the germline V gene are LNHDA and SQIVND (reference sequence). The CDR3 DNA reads TGTGCCAGTACCAAGCCTCTTCCAACTAGCGGGAGTTCCTACGAGCAGTACTTC. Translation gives CASTKPLPTSGSSYEQYF. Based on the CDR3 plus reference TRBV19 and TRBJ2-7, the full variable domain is DGGITQSPKYLFRKEGQNVTLSCEQNLNHDAMYWYRQDPGQGLRLIYYSQIVNDFQKGDIAEGYSVSREKKESFPLTVTSAQKNPTAFYLCASTKPLPTSGSSYEQYFGPGTRLTVT.

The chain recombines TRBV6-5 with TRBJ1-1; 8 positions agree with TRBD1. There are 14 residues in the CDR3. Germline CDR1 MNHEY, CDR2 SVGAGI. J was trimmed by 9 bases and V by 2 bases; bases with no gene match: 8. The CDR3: CASSYSRRTGQAFF. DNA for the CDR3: TGTGCCAGCAGTTACAGTCGGAGGACAGGGCAAGCTTTCTTT.

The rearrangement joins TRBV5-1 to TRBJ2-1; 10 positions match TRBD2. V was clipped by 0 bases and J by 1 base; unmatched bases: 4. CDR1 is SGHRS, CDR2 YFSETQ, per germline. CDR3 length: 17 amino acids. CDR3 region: CASSLVLAGVSYNEQFF. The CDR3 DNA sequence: TGCGCCAGCAGCTTGGTTCTAGCGGGAGTGTCCTACAATGAGCAGTTCTTC.

CDR3: CASSLPGTGLNEQFF. The DNA of the CDR3 is TGTGCCAGCAGCTTACCCGGGACAGGCTTGAATGAGCAGTTCTTC. The rearrangement uses TRBV5-5 and TRBJ2-1, with 8 nucleotides matching TRBD1. Germline values: CDR1 SGHKS, CDR2 YYEKEE (reference sequence). After removal of 2 bases from V and 7 bases from J, the junction contained 8 bases not matched to a gene. CDR3 size: 15 residues.

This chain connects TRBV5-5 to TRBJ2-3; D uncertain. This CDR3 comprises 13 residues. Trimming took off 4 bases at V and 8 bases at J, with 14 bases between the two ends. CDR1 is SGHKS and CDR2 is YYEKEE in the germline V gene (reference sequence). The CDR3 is CASSVLLGVTQYF. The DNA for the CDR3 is TGTGCCAGCAGCGTGTTATTAGGTGTTACGCAGTATTTT. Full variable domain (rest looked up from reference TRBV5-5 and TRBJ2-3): DAGVTQSPTHLIKTRGQQVTLRCSPISGHKSVSWYQQVLGQGPQFIFQYYEKEERGRGNFPDRFSARQFPNYSSELNVNALLLGDSALYLCASSVLLGVTQYFGPGTRLTVL.

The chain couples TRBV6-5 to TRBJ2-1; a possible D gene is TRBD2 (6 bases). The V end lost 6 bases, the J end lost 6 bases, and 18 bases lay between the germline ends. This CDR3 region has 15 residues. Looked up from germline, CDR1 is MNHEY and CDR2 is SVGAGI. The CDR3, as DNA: TGTGCCAGCAGGAGCAAGGGCGGGGTCGGCAATGAGCAGTTCTTC. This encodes CASRSKGGVGNEQFF.

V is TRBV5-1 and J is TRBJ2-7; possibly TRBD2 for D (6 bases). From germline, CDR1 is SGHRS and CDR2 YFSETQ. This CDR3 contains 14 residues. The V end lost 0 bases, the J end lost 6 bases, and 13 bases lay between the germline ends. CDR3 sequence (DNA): TGCGCCAGCAGCTTGGAAGCGGGCCTCGCCGAGCAGTACTTC. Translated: CASSLEAGLAEQYF.

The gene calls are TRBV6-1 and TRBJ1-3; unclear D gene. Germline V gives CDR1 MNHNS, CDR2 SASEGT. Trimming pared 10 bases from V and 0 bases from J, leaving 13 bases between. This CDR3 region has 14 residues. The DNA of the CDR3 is TGTGCCACCCGAATAAACCACTCTGGAAACACCATATATTTT. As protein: CATRINHSGNTIYF.

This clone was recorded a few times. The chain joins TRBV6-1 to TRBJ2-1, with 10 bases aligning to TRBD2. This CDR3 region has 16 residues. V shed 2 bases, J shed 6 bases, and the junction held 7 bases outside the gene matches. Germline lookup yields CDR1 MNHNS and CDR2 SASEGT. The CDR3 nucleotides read TGTGCCAGCAGTGAAACGAGCGGGAGGGCCAGCAATGAGCAGTTCTTC. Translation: CASSETSGRASNEQFF.

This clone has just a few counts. CDR3 sequence reads: CASSVHTGYEQYF. The CDR3, as DNA: TGTGCCAGCAGTGTCCATACGGGCTACGAGCAGTACTTC. This chain connects TRBV28 to TRBJ2-7; no reliable D call. The CDR3 runs to 13 residues. Germline CDR1 is MDHEN and CDR2 is SYDVKM. Trimming took 5 bases from V and 3 from J, leaving 11 bases between them.

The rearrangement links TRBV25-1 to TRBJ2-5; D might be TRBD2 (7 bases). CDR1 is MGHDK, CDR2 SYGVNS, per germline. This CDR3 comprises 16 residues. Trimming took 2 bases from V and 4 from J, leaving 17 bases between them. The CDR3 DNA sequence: TGTGCCAGCAGTGAAAATCTCGGGGGGCGGGGAGAGACCCAGTACTTC. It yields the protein CASSENLGGRGETQYF.